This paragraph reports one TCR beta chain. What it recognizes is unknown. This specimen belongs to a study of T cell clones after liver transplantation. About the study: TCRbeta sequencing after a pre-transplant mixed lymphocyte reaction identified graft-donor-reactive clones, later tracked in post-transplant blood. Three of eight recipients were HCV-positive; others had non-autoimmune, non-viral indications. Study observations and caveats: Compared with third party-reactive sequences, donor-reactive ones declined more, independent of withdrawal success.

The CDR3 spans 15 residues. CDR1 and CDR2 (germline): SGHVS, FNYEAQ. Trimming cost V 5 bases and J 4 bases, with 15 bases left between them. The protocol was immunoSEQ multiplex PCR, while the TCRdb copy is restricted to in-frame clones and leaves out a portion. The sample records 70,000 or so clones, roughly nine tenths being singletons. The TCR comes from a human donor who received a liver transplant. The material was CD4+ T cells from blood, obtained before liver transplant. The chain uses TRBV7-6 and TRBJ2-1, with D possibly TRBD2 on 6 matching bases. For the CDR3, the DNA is TGTGCCAGCAGCCCTGTAGCGGTACTTTACAATGAGCAGTTCTTC. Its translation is CASSPVAVLYNEQFF.